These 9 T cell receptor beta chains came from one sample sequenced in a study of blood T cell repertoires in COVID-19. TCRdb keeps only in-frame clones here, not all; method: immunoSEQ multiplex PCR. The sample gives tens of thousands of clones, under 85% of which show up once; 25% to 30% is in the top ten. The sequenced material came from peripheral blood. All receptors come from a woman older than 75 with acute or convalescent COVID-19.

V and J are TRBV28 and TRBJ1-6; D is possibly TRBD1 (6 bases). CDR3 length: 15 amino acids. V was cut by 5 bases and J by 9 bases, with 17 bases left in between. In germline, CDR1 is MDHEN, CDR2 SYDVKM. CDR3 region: CASSMFRNRASPLHF. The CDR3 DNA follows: TGTGCCAGCAGTATGTTTAGAAACAGGGCTTCACCCCTCCACTTT. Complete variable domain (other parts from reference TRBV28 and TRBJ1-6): DVKVTQSSRYLVKRTGEKVFLECVQDMDHENMFWYRQDPGLGLRLIYFSYDVKMKEKGDIPEGYSVSREKKERFSLILESASTNQTSMYLCASSMFRNRASPLHFGNGTRLTVT.

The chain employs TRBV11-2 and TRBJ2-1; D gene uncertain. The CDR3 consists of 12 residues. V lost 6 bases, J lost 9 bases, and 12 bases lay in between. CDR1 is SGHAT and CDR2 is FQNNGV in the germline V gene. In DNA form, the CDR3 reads TGTGCCAGCAGTCTGCTGAAGAGTGAGCAGTTCTTC. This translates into CASSLLKSEQFF.

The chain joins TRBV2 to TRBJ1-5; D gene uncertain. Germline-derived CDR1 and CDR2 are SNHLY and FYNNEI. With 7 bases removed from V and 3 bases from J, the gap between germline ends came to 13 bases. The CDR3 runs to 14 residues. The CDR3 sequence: CASNTGFTNQPQHF. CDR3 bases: TGTGCCAGCAATACCGGGTTTACCAATCAGCCCCAGCATTTT.

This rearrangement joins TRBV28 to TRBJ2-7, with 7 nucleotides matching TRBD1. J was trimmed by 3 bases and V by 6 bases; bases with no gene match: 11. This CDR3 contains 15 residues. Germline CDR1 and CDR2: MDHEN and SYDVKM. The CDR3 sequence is CASRRTGTDVYEQYF. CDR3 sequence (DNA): TGTGCCAGCAGGCGAACCGGGACAGATGTCTACGAGCAGTACTTC.

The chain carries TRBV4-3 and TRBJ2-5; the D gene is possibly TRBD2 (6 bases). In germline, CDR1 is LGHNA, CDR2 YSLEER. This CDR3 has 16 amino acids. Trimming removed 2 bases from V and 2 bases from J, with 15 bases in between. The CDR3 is CASSQLSTGVQETQYF. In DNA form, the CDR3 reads TGCGCCAGCAGCCAACTATCGACGGGAGTGCAAGAGACCCAGTACTTC.

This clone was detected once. Here the CDR3 reads CASSLDREETQYF. Written as DNA, the CDR3 is TGTGCCAGCAGTCTGGACAGGGAAGAGACCCAGTACTTC. This rearrangement joins TRBV28 to TRBJ2-5; 8 bases align to TRBD1. CDR3 length equals 13 residues. The V gene's germline CDR1 is MDHEN and CDR2 SYDVKM. V was pared by 5 bases and J by 3 bases, with 2 bases of the junction left unmatched.

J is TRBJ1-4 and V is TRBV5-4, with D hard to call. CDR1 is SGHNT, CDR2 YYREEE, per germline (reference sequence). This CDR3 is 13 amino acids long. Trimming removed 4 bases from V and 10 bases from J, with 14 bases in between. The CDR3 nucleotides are TGTGCCAGCAGCAGAGTACGGGAAGGAAAACTGTTTTTT. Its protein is CASSRVREGKLFF.

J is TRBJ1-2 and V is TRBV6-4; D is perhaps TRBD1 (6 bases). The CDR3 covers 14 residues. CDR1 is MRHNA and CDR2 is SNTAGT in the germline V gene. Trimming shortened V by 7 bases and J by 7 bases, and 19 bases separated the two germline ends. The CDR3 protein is CASKLNSGASGYTF. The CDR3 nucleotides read TGTGCCAGCAAACTTAATTCAGGGGCGTCTGGCTACACCTTC.

Here the CDR3 DNA reads TGTGCCAGCAGCTTAATTGGAGACTACGAGCAGTACTTC. Amino acid sequence: CASSLIGDYEQYF. The genes are TRBV11-3 and TRBJ2-7; D unclear. This CDR3 is built from 13 residues. Germline CDR1 SGHNT, CDR2 YENEEA. The V gene lost 2 bases and the J gene lost 3 bases, with 8 bases spanning the gap.